The 23 T cell receptor beta chains below all came from one sample that was sequenced in a study of T cells in localized non-small cell lung cancer (dated by TCRdb to about 2020). Libraries were prepared through the immunoSEQ multiplex PCR assay. The table was pulled from immuneACCESS by TCRdb, which kept in-frame rearrangements only. Such tables lose some clones; where checked, under half of the loss comes from unresolved V genes, and the rest has no known cause. A total of 40,000 or so clones appear in this sample, approximately 80% of them only once. Together, the top ten hold around 7.5% of the sample. The sequenced sample was peripheral blood mononuclear cells, obtained before any cancer treatment. All receptors come from a male donor aged 60 or over with stage II lung adenocarcinoma.

This clone turned up a few times. The chain combines TRBV6-6 with TRBJ1-4, with D unclear. The germline CDR1 and CDR2 sequences are MNHNY and SVGAGI (reference sequence). V lost 3 bases, J lost 10 bases, and 12 bases lay in between. The CDR3 extends over 13 amino acids. CDR3 DNA: TGTGCCAGCAGTTATTCCGAACGGGGAAAACTGTTTTTT. Protein product: CASSYSERGKLFF.

The rearrangement joins TRBV28 to TRBJ1-3; 7 bases align to TRBD1. V lost 10 bases and J lost 3; bases outside the gene matches: 9. The germline V gene has CDR1 MDHEN and CDR2 SYDVKM. The CDR3 is 14 amino acids. The CDR3 DNA reads as TGTGCCACCTGCAACAGGGGCAGTGGAAACACCATATATTTT. This translates into CATCNRGSGNTIYF.

The chain uses TRBV2 and TRBJ2-1; TRBD2 matches at 7 bases. Losses at the gene ends were 3 bases for V and 7 bases for J; bases not matched to a gene: 6. The CDR3 length is 14 residues. Germline V gives CDR1 SNHLY, CDR2 FYNNEI. The CDR3: CASSERTRQNEQFF. CDR3 coding DNA: TGTGCCAGCAGTGAGAGGACTAGGCAAAATGAGCAGTTCTTC.

This sequence joins TRBV19 and TRBJ1-1; TRBD1 matches at 7 bases. The CDR3 is 13 amino acids. The V gene's germline CDR1 is LNHDA and CDR2 SQIVND (reference sequence). The V gene end was trimmed by 6 bases and the J gene end by 1 base; junction bases not matched to a gene: 2. CDR3 nucleotide sequence: TGTGCCAGTAGACGGACAGGGAACACTGAAGCTTTCTTT. This codes for CASRRTGNTEAFF.

The V and J genes are TRBV7-5 and TRBJ1-1. TRBV7-5 is a documented pseudogene. The CDR3 spans 15 residues. The CDR3 protein is CVRSGSQFTPTEAFF. The CDR3 DNA reads as TGTGTCAGAAGCGGGTCCCAGTTTACCCCCACTGAAGCTTTCTTT.

The chain uses TRBV7-9 and TRBJ1-2; D possibly corresponds to TRBD1 (5 bases). The CDR3 is 15 residues long. Germline lookup yields CDR1 SEHNR and CDR2 FQNEAQ (reference sequence). The V and J ends lost 7 bases and 7 bases respectively, with 22 bases between them. The chain's CDR3 is CASTDRGDGGRGYTF. CDR3 nucleotide sequence: TGTGCCAGCACCGATCGGGGGGACGGTGGCCGTGGCTACACCTTC. Together with reference TRBV7-9 and TRBJ1-2, the CDR3 gives the full variable domain: DTGVSQNPRHKITKRGQNVTFRCDPISEHNRLYWYRQTLGQGPEFLTYFQNEAQLEKSRLLSDRFSAERPKGSFSTLEIQRTEQGDSAMYLCASTDRGDGGRGYTFGSGTRLTVV.

This chain connects TRBV30 to TRBJ1-1, with D unclear. The CDR3 loop spans 12 amino acids. V was pared by 4 bases and J by 3 bases, with 9 bases between. The germline V gene has CDR1 GTSNPN and CDR2 SVGIG (reference sequence). The CDR3 nucleotides read TGTGCCTGGATGTATGGGGACACTGAAGCTTTCTTT. It yields the protein CAWMYGDTEAFF.

J is TRBJ1-1 and V is TRBV7-3; 9 nucleotides align to TRBD1. Germline values: CDR1 SGHTA, CDR2 FQGTGA. The CDR3 runs 15 residues. V dropped 1 base and J dropped 6; count of bases not matched to a gene: 6. DNA for the CDR3: TGTGCCAGCAGCTTAAACCCCGGACAGGGGCCTGAAGCTTTCTTT. Residues: CASSLNPGQGPEAFF.

This clone was observed a handful of times. The chain carries TRBV19 and TRBJ2-5; D call uncertain. The V gene's germline CDR1 is LNHDA and CDR2 SQIVND (reference sequence). The CDR3 length is 14 residues. The ends were cut back, 3 bases at V and 1 base at J, with 9 bases in the middle. The CDR3 loop reads CASSIMGFQETQYF. CDR3 nucleotides: TGTGCCAGTAGTATTATGGGGTTCCAAGAGACCCAGTACTTC.

J is TRBJ2-1 and V is TRBV2; TRBD2 is a possible D gene (5 bases). V was pared by 6 bases and J by 7 bases, with 19 bases between. Germline V gives CDR1 SNHLY, CDR2 FYNNEI. This CDR3 is 15 amino acids long. The CDR3 region has the DNA TGTGCCAGCAGCGCCGACTGGACTGCATCAAATGAGCAGTTCTTC. Amino acid sequence: CASSADWTASNEQFF.

Relative to its sample, this clone is medium-sized (0.01 to 0.1%). V and J are TRBV30 and TRBJ1-5, with 8 bases identical to TRBD1. CDR3 size: 13 residues. Germline trimming cut 2 bases from V and 7 bases from J; bases unmatched to any gene: 4. Looked up from germline, CDR1 is GTSNPN and CDR2 is SVGIG (reference sequence). The CDR3 nucleotides read TGTGCCTGGAGTCAGGGGGCTAGACAGCCCCAGCATTTT. Translated: CAWSQGARQPQHF.

The chain combines TRBV5-1 with TRBJ2-5, with 9 bases fitting TRBD2. The V segment lost 4 bases and the J segment 5 bases; nucleotides outside the gene matches: 9. The CDR3 runs to 15 residues. The germline CDR1 and CDR2 sequences are SGHRS and YFSETQ. The CDR3 protein is CASSRAGGDEETQYF. The DNA of the CDR3 is TGCGCCAGCAGCCGAGCGGGAGGTGATGAGGAGACCCAGTACTTC.

This clone was counted between two and nine times. The rearrangement joins TRBV28 to TRBJ1-1; D remains ambiguous. The V gene lost 2 bases and the J gene lost 0 bases, with 13 bases spanning the gap. There are 16 residues in the CDR3. Germline-derived CDR1 and CDR2 are MDHEN and SYDVKM. The CDR3 DNA is TGTGCCAGCAGTTTAAATCCCGGTCTAATGAACACTGAAGCTTTCTTT. This encodes CASSLNPGLMNTEAFF.

The sample holds one count of this clone. The chain carries TRBV28 and TRBJ1-2; 10 nucleotides match TRBD1. CDR1 is MDHEN and CDR2 is SYDVKM in the germline V gene. V shed 5 bases and J 8 bases; nucleotides not matched to a gene: 11. The CDR3 is 15 amino acids. CDR3 in amino acids: CASSLGTGEGKGYTF. The CDR3 bases are TGTGCCAGCAGTCTGGGGACAGGGGAAGGTAAAGGCTACACCTTC.

The J gene is TRBJ2-2, the V gene TRBV5-1, with D unresolved. CDR1 and CDR2 from the germline V gene are SGHRS and YFSETQ. The CDR3 extends over 16 amino acids. Trimming cost V 5 bases and J 3 bases, with 17 bases left between them. The CDR3 region is CASSPTGRTYTGELFF. For the CDR3, the DNA is TGCGCCAGCAGTCCCACCGGCAGGACCTACACCGGGGAGCTGTTTTTT.

The chain recombines TRBV2 with TRBJ1-4; possible D gene TRBD1, 5 bases. This CDR3 is built from 12 residues. V shed 7 bases and J shed 8 bases, with 11 bases lying between them. Germline CDR1 and CDR2: SNHLY and FYNNEI. DNA of the CDR3: TGTGCCAGCAAGGGGCAAGACGAAAAACTGTTTTTT. It encodes CASKGQDEKLFF.

This sequence joins TRBV5-4 and TRBJ2-2, with TRBD2 matching over 10 bases. With V trimmed by 4 bases and J by 6 bases, 9 bases remained unmatched. Germline-derived CDR1 and CDR2 are SGHNT and YYREEE (reference sequence). The CDR3 totals 16 residues. In nucleotides, the CDR3 is TGTGCCAGCAGCCCCGGTAGCGGGAGGAGATCCGGGGAGCTGTTTTTT. Amino acid sequence: CASSPGSGRRSGELFF.

The chain couples TRBV27 to TRBJ2-2; 7 nucleotides align to TRBD2. Trimming cost V 4 bases and J 0 bases; bases outside gene matches: 2. The CDR3 runs 15 residues. The V gene's germline CDR1 is MNHEY and CDR2 SMNVEV (reference sequence). DNA for the CDR3: TGTGCCAGCAGTTCCGGACTAGCGAACACCGGGGAGCTGTTTTTT. It is translated as CASSSGLANTGELFF.

The chain uses TRBV30 and TRBJ2-1; 11 nucleotides agree with TRBD2. The CDR3 has 15 residues. V lost 2 bases, J lost 7 bases, and 7 bases stayed unmatched. The germline V gene encodes CDR1 GTSNPN and CDR2 SVGIG (reference sequence). CDR3 protein: CAWSFLAGGTNEQFF. The CDR3 coding sequence is TGTGCCTGGAGTTTCCTAGCGGGAGGTACGAATGAGCAGTTCTTC.

V gene TRBV30 combines with J gene TRBJ2-1; D unresolved. Germline V gene sequence: CDR1 GTSNPN, CDR2 SVGIG (reference sequence). CDR3 length equals 12 residues. V lost 5 bases, J lost 4 bases, and 9 bases lay in between. As DNA, the CDR3 is TGTGCCTGGGTGCTGCAATACAATGAGCAGTTCTTC. Its translation: CAWVLQYNEQFF.

This rearrangement joins TRBV4-1 to TRBJ2-5, with 7 bases identical to TRBD1. V lost 0 bases, J lost 4 bases, and 11 bases stayed unmatched. The CDR3 runs 17 residues. Germline CDR1 and CDR2: MGHRA and YSYEKL. The DNA of the CDR3 is TGCGCCAGCAGCCAAGATCACCCAGGGGGATCCCGAGAGACCCAGTACTTC. Translated: CASSQDHPGGSRETQYF.

This chain uses TRBV6-6 with TRBJ1-1, with a possible D match to TRBD1 (5 bases). Germline V lookup: CDR1 MNHNY, CDR2 SVGAGI (reference sequence). With 4 bases removed from V and 10 bases from J, the gap between germline ends came to 19 bases. The CDR3 totals 14 residues. CDR3 amino acids: CASSSSGASWGAFF. The CDR3 region has the DNA TGTGCCAGCAGTTCGAGCGGGGCATCTTGGGGAGCTTTCTTT.

This chain connects TRBV7-2 to TRBJ2-1; D is perhaps TRBD1 or TRBD2 (6 bases each). V dropped 5 bases and J dropped 7 bases, with 18 bases sitting between them. The CDR3 has 15 residues. The germline V gene encodes CDR1 SGHTA and CDR2 FQGNSA. The CDR3 loop is CASSPWGAGVNEQFF. CDR3 nucleotides: TGTGCCAGCAGCCCCTGGGGGGCCGGCGTAAATGAGCAGTTCTTC.